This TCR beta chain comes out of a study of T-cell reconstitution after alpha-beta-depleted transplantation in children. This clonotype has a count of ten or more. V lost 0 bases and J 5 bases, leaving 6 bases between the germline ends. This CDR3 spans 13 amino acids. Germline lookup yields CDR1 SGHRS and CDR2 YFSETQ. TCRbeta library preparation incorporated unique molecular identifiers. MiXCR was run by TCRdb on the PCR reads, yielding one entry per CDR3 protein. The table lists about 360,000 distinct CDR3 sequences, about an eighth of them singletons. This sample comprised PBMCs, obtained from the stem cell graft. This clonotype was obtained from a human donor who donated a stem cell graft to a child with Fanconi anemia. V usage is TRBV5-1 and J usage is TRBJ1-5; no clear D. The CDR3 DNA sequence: TGCGCCAGCAGCTTGGACGGATATCAGCCCCAGCATTTT. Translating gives CASSLDGYQPQHF.